This entry concerns a single TCR beta chain. The germline gives CDR1 SGDLS, CDR2 YYNGEE. This CDR3 spans 16 amino acids. Trimming cost V 1 base and J 0 bases, with 11 bases left between them. The data were taken from a study of blood T cell repertoires in COVID-19. Across the whole study: Italy, Spain and the United States were the sources of the convalescent and acute COVID-19 samples. Sources were T cells, B-cell-depleted T cells, or PBMCs; the material itself was cDNA or gDNA.

Source study methods: Reference gene primer amplification gave estimated nucleated cell counts. The data were produced by immunoSEQ multiplex PCR, yet TCRdb's version contains in-frame clones alone and is incomplete. The V and J calls and clone size are taken from that table; D and trimming were inferred from the DNA. The sample shows 250,000 or so clones, about 80% of them seen only once. The genes are TRBV9 and TRBJ1-3, with D possibly TRBD1 on 5 matching bases. The sequence derives from a man of 80 years or more with acute or convalescent COVID-19. Sequences were obtained from peripheral blood. CDR3: CASSVSQGLSGNTIYF. The DNA for the CDR3 is TGTGCCAGCAGCGTATCTCAGGGACTCTCTGGAAACACCATATATTTT.